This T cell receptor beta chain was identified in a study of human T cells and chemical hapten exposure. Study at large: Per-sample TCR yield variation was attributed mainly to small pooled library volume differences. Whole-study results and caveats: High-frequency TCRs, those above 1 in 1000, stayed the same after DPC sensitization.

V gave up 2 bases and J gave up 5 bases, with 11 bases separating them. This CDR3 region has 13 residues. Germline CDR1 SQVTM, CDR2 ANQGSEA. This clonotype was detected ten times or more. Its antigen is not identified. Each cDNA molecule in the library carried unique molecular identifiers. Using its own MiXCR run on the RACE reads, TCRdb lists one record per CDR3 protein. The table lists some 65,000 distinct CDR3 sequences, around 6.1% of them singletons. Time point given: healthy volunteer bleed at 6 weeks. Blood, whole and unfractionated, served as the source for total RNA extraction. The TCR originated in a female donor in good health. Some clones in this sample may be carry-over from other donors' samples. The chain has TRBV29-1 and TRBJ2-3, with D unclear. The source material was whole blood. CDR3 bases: TGCAGCGTTGAATGGCGTTATGGAGATACGCAGTATTTT. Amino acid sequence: CSVEWRYGDTQYF.